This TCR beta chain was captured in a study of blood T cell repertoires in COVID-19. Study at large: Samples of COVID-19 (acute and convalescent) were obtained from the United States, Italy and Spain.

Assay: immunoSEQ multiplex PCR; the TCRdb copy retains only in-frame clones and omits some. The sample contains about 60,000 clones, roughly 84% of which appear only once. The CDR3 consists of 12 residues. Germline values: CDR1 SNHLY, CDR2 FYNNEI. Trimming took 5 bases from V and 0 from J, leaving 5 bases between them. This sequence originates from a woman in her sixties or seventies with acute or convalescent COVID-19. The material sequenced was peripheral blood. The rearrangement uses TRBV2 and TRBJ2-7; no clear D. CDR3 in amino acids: CASSLSSYEQYF. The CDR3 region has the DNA TGTGCCAGCAGTCTATCCTCCTACGAGCAGTACTTC.